The clone carrying this TCR beta chain was counted many times. TCRdb re-analysed the RT-PCR reads in MiXCR, keeping a single row per CDR3 protein. The sample includes 550,000 to 750,000 distinct CDR3 sequences, approximately 15% of them seen just once. CDR1 and CDR2 from the germline V gene are MNHEY and SVGEGT. The V end was cut by 5 bases, the J end by 0 bases, with 8 bases between. This CDR3 has 14 amino acids. The J gene is TRBJ2-1, the V gene TRBV6-2 or TRBV6-3, with a weak D call TRBD2 (6 bases). Input material: memory CD4+ T cells from blood. The receptor's source is a female donor in good health, serving as a healthy control. The CDR3 bases are TGTGCCAGCAGTCGGGGGAACTCCTACAATGAGCAGTTCTTC. Its translation is CASSRGNSYNEQFF.